These 14 T cell receptor beta chains were all obtained from the same sample, sequenced in a study of blood T cell repertoires in COVID-19. Clones were read by immunoSEQ multiplex PCR, and TCRdb kept only the in-frame ones, dropping some. The repertoire holds around 40,000 clones, about four fifths seen once, with less than 55% in the top ten. The specimen was peripheral blood. The source is a woman of 80 years or more with active or convalescent COVID-19.

The chain recombines TRBV6-2 or TRBV6-3 with TRBJ2-1, with no clear D. Germline V CDR1 and CDR2: MNHEY, SVGEGT. The CDR3 consists of 15 residues. V lost 6 bases to trimming and J lost 5 bases, with 17 bases between them. CDR3 sequence (DNA): TGTGCCAGCAGCACAAGCGCGTTGCCCCACAATGAGCAGTTCTTC. This gives the protein CASSTSALPHNEQFF.

This clone was seen a few times. The chain is built from TRBV7-3 and TRBJ2-1; possible D gene TRBD1, 6 bases. The germline CDR1 and CDR2 sequences are SGHTA and FQGTGA. The CDR3 totals 14 residues. V shed 6 bases and J shed 9 bases, with 18 bases lying between them. The CDR3 DNA is TGTGCCAGCAGACCAGGGGCCTCCTCAGGTGAGCAGTTCTTC. It is translated as CASRPGASSGEQFF.

The rearrangement joins TRBV5-4 to TRBJ1-2; 10 nucleotides match TRBD1. V shed 4 bases, J shed 3 bases, and the junction held 9 bases outside the gene matches. The CDR3 loop spans 16 amino acids. Germline V gene lookup returns CDR1 SGHNT and CDR2 YYREEE (reference sequence). The CDR3, as DNA: TGTGCCAGCAGCCCGAGACAGGGGGCGGACCACTATGGCTACACCTTC. It yields the protein CASSPRQGADHYGYTF.

This chain connects TRBV7-9 to TRBJ1-1, with D possibly being TRBD1 (5 bases). The CDR3 runs 16 residues. Trimming shortened V by 2 bases and J by 9 bases, and 22 bases separated the two germline ends. Germline V gives CDR1 SEHNR, CDR2 FQNEAQ (reference sequence). The CDR3 here is CASSLNEVTGRGQAFF. CDR3 DNA sequence: TGTGCCAGCAGCTTAAACGAGGTTACTGGGAGGGGACAAGCTTTCTTT.

The V gene is TRBV7-2, the J gene TRBJ1-6; 7 positions match TRBD1. The V and J ends lost 0 bases and 8 bases, in that order; junction bases with no gene match: 4. The CDR3 is 15 amino acids. Germline V CDR1 and CDR2: SGHTA, FQGNSA. The CDR3 coding sequence is TGTGCCAGCAGCTTAGCAGGACAGGTGGATTCACCCCTCCACTTT. It codes for CASSLAGQVDSPLHF.

This clone was seen just once. The chain employs TRBV27 and TRBJ2-7, with D tentatively TRBD1 (5 bases). V was cut by 5 bases and J by 2 bases, with 13 bases left in between. The CDR3 totals 14 residues. Germline V gives CDR1 MNHEY, CDR2 SMNVEV (reference sequence). The CDR3, as DNA: TGTGCCAGCAGTGTAAGTAGGGGTGCCTACGAGCAGTACTTC. It codes for CASSVSRGAYEQYF.

This chain connects TRBV6-5 to TRBJ1-3, with D tentatively TRBD1 (6 bases). Germline values: CDR1 MNHEY, CDR2 SVGAGI. V was pared by 4 bases and J by 0 bases, with 13 bases between. CDR3 length: 16 residues. DNA of the CDR3: TGTGCCAGCAGTTTTCAGGGGTCCCACTCTGGAAACACCATATATTTT. Its protein product is CASSFQGSHSGNTIYF.

The chain combines TRBV7-9 with TRBJ2-7; 7 bases agree with TRBD1. V lost 6 bases and J lost 2; bases outside the gene matches: 7. The CDR3 has 14 residues. The germline CDR1 and CDR2 sequences are SEHNR and FQNEAQ (reference sequence). CDR3 in DNA: TGTGCCAGCAGTCCTCGTCAGGGGGCCTACGAGCAGTACTTC. This translates into CASSPRQGAYEQYF.

The chain links TRBV5-1 to TRBJ2-1, with a tentative D call TRBD2 (5 bases). Per germline, CDR1 SGHRS and CDR2 YFSETQ. CDR3 length equals 19 residues. V lost 1 base, J lost 1 base, and 21 bases lay in between. The CDR3 loop reads CASSLLGGRKDRSYNEQFF. The CDR3, as DNA: TGCGCCAGCAGCTTGCTTGGAGGACGGAAGGATCGATCCTACAATGAGCAGTTCTTC.

This sequence joins TRBV2 and TRBJ1-4; weak D call: TRBD1 (5 bases). The ends were cut back, 1 base at V and 10 bases at J, with 16 bases in the middle. Looked up from germline, CDR1 is SNHLY and CDR2 is FYNNEI. This CDR3 comprises 15 residues. CDR3 loop: CASSEGGSLVGKLFF. The CDR3 DNA is TGTGCCAGCAGTGAAGGGGGCTCTCTAGTAGGAAAACTGTTTTTT.

CDR3 nucleotide sequence: TGTGCCTGGAGTGTGGGGACAGGGACTGGAAACACCATATATTTT. Translated: CAWSVGTGTGNTIYF. The V and J genes are TRBV30 and TRBJ1-3; 9 bases fit TRBD1. After removal of 0 bases from V and 2 bases from J, the junction contained 2 bases not matched to a gene. Per the germline V gene, CDR1 is GTSNPN and CDR2 is SVGIG (reference sequence). The CDR3 runs to 15 residues.

This rearrangement joins TRBV7-9 to TRBJ2-7; D call uncertain. V lost 2 bases, J lost 2 bases, and 10 bases lay in between. Germline assignment: CDR1 SEHNR and CDR2 FQNEAQ (reference sequence). CDR3 length equals 14 residues. CDR3 amino acids: CASSLSTSPYEQYF. In DNA form, the CDR3 reads TGTGCCAGCAGCTTAAGCACGTCGCCCTACGAGCAGTACTTC.

The V and J genes are TRBV18 and TRBJ2-7, with TRBD1 matching 7 bases. Trimming took 4 bases from V and 3 from J; bases not matched to a gene: 15. This CDR3 has 17 amino acids. Germline V gives CDR1 KGHSH, CDR2 LQKENI. The CDR3 sequence: CASSLYSGTDAYYEQYF. The CDR3 nucleotides are TGTGCCAGCTCACTCTACTCGGGGACAGACGCATACTACGAGCAGTACTTC.

This chain links TRBV6-5 with TRBJ2-1; D not certain. CDR3 length: 14 amino acids. Germline V gene lookup returns CDR1 MNHEY and CDR2 SVGAGI. V gave up 0 bases and J gave up 8 bases, with 11 bases separating them. CDR3 region: CASSYSRSTDEQFF. The CDR3 coding sequence is TGTGCCAGCAGTTACTCGAGGAGTACCGATGAGCAGTTCTTC.